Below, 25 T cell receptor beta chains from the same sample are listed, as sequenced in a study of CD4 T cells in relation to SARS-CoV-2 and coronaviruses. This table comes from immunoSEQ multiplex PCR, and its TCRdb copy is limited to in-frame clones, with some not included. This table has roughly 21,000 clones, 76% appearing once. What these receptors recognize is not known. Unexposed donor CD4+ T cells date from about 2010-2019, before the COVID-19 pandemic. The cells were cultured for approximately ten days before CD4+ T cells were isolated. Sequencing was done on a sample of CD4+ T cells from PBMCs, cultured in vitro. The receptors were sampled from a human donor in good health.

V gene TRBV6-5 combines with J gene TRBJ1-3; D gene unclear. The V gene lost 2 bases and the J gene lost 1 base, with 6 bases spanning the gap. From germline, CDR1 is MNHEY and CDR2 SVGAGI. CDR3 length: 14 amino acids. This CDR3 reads CASSYDASGNTIYF. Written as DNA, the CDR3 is TGTGCCAGCAGTTACGACGCATCTGGAAACACCATATATTTT.

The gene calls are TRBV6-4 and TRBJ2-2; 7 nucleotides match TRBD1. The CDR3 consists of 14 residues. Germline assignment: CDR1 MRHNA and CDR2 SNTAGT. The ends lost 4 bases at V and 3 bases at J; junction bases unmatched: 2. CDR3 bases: TGTGCCAGCAGTGGCCAGGGGGACACCGGGGAGCTGTTTTTT. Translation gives CASSGQGDTGELFF.

The CDR3 DNA reads TGTGCCAGCAGTGAGGGGCTAGCGGGAAATAATGAGCAGTTCTTC. Its translation: CASSEGLAGNNEQFF. V gene TRBV6-1 combines with J gene TRBJ2-1, with 9 bases lining up with TRBD2. The ends lost 3 bases at V and 7 bases at J; junction bases unmatched: 7. The CDR3 sequence is 15 residues long. From germline, CDR1 is MNHNS and CDR2 SASEGT.

The CDR3 DNA reads as TGCAGTGTGGCCTCCTTAAACATTCAGTACTTC. Translation gives CSVASLNIQYF. The genes are TRBV20-1 and TRBJ2-4; D ambiguous. This CDR3 has 11 residues. V was trimmed by 7 bases and J by 6 bases, leaving 10 bases between them. Germline-derived CDR1 and CDR2 are DFQATT and SNEGSKA (reference sequence).

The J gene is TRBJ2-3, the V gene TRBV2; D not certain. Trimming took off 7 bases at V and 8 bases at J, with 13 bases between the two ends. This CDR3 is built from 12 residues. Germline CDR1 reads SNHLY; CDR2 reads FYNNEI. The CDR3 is CASNTVQATQYF. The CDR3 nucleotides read TGTGCCAGCAACACCGTCCAAGCTACGCAGTATTTT.

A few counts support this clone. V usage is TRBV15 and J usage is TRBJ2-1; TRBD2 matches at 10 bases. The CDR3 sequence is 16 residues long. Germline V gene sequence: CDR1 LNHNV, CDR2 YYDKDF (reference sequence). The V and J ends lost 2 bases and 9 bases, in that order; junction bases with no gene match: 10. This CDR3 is CATSRTGTSVSSEQFF. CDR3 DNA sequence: TGTGCCACCAGCAGAACCGGGACTAGCGTTTCCTCTGAGCAGTTCTTC.

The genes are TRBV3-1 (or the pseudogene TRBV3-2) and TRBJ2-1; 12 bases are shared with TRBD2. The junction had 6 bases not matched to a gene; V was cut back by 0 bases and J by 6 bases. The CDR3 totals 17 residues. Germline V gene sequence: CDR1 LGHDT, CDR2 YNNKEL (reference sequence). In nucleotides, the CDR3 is TGTGCCAGCAGCCAAGACCCTAGCGGGAGGGCTGGCAATGAGCAGTTCTTC. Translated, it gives CASSQDPSGRAGNEQFF.

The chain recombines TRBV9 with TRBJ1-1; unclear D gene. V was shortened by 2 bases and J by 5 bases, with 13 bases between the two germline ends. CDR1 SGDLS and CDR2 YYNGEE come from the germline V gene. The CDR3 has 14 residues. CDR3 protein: CASSVHRVATEAFF. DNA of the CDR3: TGTGCCAGCAGCGTCCATAGGGTCGCGACTGAAGCTTTCTTT.

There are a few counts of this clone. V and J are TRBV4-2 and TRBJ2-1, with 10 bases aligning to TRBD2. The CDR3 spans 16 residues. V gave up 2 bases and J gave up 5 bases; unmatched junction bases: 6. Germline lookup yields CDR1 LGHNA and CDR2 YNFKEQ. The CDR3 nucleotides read TGTGCCAGCAGCCAATTGGGGGGACTAGCGAACAATGAGCAGTTCTTC. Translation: CASSQLGGLANNEQFF.

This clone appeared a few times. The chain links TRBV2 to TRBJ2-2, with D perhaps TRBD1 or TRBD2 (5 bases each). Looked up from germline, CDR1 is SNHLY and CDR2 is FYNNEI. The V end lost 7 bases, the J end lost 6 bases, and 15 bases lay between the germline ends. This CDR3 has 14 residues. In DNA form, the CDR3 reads TGTGCCAGCAATCTAGGGGAGTCAGCCGGGGAGCTGTTTTTT. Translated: CASNLGESAGELFF.

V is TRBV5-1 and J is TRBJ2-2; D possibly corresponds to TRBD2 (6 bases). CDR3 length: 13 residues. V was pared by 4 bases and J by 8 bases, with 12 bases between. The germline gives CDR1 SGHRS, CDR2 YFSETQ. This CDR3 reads CASSEVGGGELFF. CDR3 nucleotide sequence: TGCGCCAGCAGCGAAGTCGGGGGAGGGGAGCTGTTTTTT.

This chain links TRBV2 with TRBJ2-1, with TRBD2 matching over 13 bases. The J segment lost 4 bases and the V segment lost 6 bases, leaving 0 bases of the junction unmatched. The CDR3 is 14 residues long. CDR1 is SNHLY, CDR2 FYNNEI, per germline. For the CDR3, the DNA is TGTGCCAGCAGGGGACTAGCGGGGTACAATGAGCAGTTCTTC. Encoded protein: CASRGLAGYNEQFF.

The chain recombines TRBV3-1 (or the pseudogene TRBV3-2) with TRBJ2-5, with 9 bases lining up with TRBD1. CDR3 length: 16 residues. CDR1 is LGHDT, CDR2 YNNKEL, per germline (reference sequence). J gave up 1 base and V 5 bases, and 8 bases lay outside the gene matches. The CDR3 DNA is TGTGCCAGCAGCGAGTACGGACAGGGGTTCCAAGAGACCCAGTACTTC. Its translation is CASSEYGQGFQETQYF.

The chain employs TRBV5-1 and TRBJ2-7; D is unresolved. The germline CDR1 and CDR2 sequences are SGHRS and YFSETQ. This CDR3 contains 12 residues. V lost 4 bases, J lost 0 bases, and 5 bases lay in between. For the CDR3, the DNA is TGCGCCAGCAGCCACGACTCCTACGAGCAGTACTTC. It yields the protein CASSHDSYEQYF.

CDR3 DNA: TGTGCCAGCTCACCAGCCAGCGCGAACACTGAAGCTTTCTTT. It is translated as CASSPASANTEAFF. V and J are TRBV18 and TRBJ1-1; D remains unclear. CDR3 length: 14 amino acids. Germline CDR1 is KGHSH and CDR2 is LQKENI. V lost 2 bases and J 1 base, leaving 8 bases between the germline ends.

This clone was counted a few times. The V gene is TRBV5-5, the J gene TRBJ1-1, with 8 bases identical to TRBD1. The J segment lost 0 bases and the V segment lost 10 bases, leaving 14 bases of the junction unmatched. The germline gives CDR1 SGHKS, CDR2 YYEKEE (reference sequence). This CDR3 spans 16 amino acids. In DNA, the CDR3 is TGTGCCTGTGGGACAGGTCCAACCCTCATGAACACTGAAGCTTTCTTT. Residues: CACGTGPTLMNTEAFF.

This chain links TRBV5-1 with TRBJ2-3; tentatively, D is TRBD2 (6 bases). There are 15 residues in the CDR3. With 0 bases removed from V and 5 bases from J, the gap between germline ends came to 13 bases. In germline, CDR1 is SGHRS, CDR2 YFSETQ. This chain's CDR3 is CASSLEPGLKDTQYF. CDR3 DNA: TGCGCCAGCAGCTTGGAGCCGGGACTCAAAGATACGCAGTATTTT.

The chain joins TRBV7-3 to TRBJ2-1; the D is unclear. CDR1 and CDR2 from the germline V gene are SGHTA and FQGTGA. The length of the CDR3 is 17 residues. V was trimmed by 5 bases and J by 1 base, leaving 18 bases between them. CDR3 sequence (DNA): TGTGCCAGCAGCAACATCGGGCAGAAAGGGTCCTACAATGAGCAGTTCTTC. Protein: CASSNIGQKGSYNEQFF.

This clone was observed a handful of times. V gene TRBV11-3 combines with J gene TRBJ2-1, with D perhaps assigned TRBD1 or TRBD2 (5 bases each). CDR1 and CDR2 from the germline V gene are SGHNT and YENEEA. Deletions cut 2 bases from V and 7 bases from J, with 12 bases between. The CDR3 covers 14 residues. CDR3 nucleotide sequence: TGTGCCAGCAGCTTAAACGGGGCCACGAATGAGCAGTTCTTC. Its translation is CASSLNGATNEQFF. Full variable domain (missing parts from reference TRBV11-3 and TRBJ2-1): EAGVVQSPRYKIIEKKQPVAFWCNPISGHNTLYWYLQNLGQGPELLIRYENEEAVDDSQLPKDRFSAERLKGVDSTLKIQPAELGDSAVYLCASSLNGATNEQFFGPGTRLTVL.

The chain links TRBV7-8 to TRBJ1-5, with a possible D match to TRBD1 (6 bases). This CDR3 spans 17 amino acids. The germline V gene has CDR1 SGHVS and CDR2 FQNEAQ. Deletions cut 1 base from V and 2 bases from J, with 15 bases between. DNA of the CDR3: TGTGCCAGCAGCTTAGGAGGGGGGCAGGGTGGCAATCAGCCCCAGCATTTT. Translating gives CASSLGGGQGGNQPQHF.

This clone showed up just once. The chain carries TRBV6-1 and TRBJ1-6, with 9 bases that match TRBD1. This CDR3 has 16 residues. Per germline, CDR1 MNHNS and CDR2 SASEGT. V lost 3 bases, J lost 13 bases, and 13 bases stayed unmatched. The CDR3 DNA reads TGTGCCAGCAGTGATCTCAAGACAGGGGGGTCGGCTCCCCTCCACTTT. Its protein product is CASSDLKTGGSAPLHF.

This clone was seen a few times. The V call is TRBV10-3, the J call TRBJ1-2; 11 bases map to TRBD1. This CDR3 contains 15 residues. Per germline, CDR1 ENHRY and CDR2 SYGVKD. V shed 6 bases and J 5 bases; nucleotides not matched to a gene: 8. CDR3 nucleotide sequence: TGTGCCATCAGCGGACAGGGGGCGGGAGGGTATGGCTACACCTTC. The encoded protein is CAISGQGAGGYGYTF.

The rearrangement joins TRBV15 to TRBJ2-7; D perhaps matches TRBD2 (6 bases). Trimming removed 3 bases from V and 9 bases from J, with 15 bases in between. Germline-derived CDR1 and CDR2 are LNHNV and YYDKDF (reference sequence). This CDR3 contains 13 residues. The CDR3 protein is CATSRMEGLGQYF. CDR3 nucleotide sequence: TGTGCCACCAGCAGGATGGAGGGCCTCGGGCAGTACTTC.

CDR3 DNA sequence: TGTGCCAGCAGCCCGACAGGGCCGAACACCGGGGAGCTGTTTTTT. It is translated as CASSPTGPNTGELFF. V and J are TRBV6-5 and TRBJ2-2, with 7 bases that match TRBD1. This CDR3 contains 15 residues. Germline V gene data show CDR1 as MNHEY and CDR2 as SVGAGI. The V gene end was trimmed by 6 bases and the J gene end by 0 bases; junction bases not matched to a gene: 4.

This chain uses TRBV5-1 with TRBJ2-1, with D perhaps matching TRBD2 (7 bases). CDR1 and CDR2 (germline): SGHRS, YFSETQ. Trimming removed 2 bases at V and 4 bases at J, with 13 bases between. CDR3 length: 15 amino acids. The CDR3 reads CASSFGRGIYNEQFF. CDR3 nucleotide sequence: TGCGCCAGCAGCTTTGGGAGGGGGATTTACAATGAGCAGTTCTTC. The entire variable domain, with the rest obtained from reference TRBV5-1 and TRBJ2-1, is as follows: KAGVTQTPRYLIKTRGQQVTLSCSPISGHRSVSWYQQTPGQGLQFLFEYFSETQRNKGNFPGRFSGRQFSNSRSEMNVSTLELGDSALYLCASSFGRGIYNEQFFGPGTRLTVL.